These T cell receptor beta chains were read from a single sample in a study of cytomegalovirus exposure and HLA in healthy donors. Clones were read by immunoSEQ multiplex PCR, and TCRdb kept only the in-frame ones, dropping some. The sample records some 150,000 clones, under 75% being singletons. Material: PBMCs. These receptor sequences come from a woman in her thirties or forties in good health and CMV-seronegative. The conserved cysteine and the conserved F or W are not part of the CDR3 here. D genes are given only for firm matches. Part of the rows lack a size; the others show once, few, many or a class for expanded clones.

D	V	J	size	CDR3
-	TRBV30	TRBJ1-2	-	AWSVLLRYYGYT
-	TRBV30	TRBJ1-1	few	AWSPLNTEAF
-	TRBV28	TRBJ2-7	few	ASSSSIHEQY
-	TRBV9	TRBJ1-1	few	ASSPRGSNTEAF
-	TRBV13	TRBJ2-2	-	ASSPFGVNTGELF
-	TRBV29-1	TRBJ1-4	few	SVGLGNEKLF
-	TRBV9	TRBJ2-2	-	ASSDYGGELF
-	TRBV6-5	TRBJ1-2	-	ASTTFETRAYGYT
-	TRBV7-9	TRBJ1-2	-	ASSFGGYGGGSYT
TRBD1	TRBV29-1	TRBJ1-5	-	SVADRGNQPQH
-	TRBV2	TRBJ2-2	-	ASRLINTGELF
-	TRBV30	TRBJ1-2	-	AWGAPGNGYT
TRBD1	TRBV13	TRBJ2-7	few	ASSSGQGRYEQY
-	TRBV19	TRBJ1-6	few	ASSIGQIIDSPLH
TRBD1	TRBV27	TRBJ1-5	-	ASSPGTGKTHQPQH
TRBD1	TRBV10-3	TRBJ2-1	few	ASTGGNNEQF
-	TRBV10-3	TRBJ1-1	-	AISESKPLNTEAF
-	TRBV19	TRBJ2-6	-	ASSNVGAGANVLT
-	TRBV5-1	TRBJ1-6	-	ASSLDSQNSPLH
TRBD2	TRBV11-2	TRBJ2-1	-	ASSPLPRGYNEQF
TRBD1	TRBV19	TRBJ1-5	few	ASSDRDNQPQH
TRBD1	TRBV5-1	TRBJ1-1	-	ASSPDRGETEAF